The source of this T cell receptor (beta chain) is a study of cytomegalovirus exposure and HLA in healthy donors. V was clipped by 8 bases and J by 5 bases, with 17 bases between them. The CDR3 runs to 14 residues. The V gene's germline CDR1 is SNHLY and CDR2 FYNNEI. Study-wide findings and caveats: A missense variant in DCLRE1C was later tied to TCR beta V- and J-gene trimming. Generally TCR sequences proved uncommon, though certain public TCRs appeared in numerous donors. About 90% or about 30% of the time was how often most TCR beta V segments were productive, according to an earlier analysis.

Concerning this clone: Its target is not known.

Primers: 60 Vbeta forward and 13 Jbeta reverse. Assay used: immunoSEQ multiplex PCR; TCRdb lists only in-frame clones, some missing. The repertoire holds fewer than 350,000 clones, with roughly 89% as singletons. Specimen: PBMCs. The receptor was isolated from a woman younger than 35 in good health and CMV-seronegative. The genes are TRBV2 and TRBJ2-3; D is perhaps TRBD1 (5 bases). The CDR3 coding sequence is TGTGCCAGCGGGGCCCTGGCGACACGAGATACGCAGTATTTT. Translating it yields CASGALATRDTQYF.